Here is one T cell receptor beta chain with its context. What this receptor recognizes is not known. Base-call qualities are not available, and no considerably larger clone is one nucleotide away. CDR1 and CDR2 were assigned from the germline V gene as KGHSH and LQKENI. V trim: 4 bases; J trim: 5 bases; unmatched bases: 13. There are 16 amino acids in the CDR3, from cysteine to phenylalanine inclusive. Only CDR3 DNA remains: 48 bases, in frame from the first base. The source of the sample is a study of blood T cell repertoires in COVID-19 (dated by TCRdb to 2020 to 2022). About the full investigation: Collaborator samples came from the United States, Italy and Spain and covered acute and convalescent phases of COVID-19. The prospective study material was composed of cDNA or gDNA derived from T cells, B-cell-depleted T cells, or PBMCs. A de-identified subject ID, COVID-19 status, age in years and sex were almost always included in the sample metadata. The dataset comprised deeply sampled blood TCRbeta repertoires from subjects exposed to, actively infected with, or recovered from COVID-19. Samples came from the ongoing ImmuneRACE study (first 160 participants) plus 1,254 subjects from 6 global collaborators. A freely available public database, intended as a resource for researchers studying the immune response to SARS-CoV-2, is where the repertoires were released. Where available, HLA class I and class II types were obtained from metadata supplied by the sample provider rather than from assay-based typing. General conclusions and limits of the study: How much clinical and demographic metadata was included differed by source and by participant, and the metadata was provided uncurated.

TCRbeta CDR3 regions were amplified from genomic DNA by means of the immunoSEQ Assay, a bias-controlled multiplex PCR. Under the source paper's analysis protocol: Within the assay, amplification of reference gene primers was used to estimate how many nucleated cells each sample contained. Sequence reads were collapsed and filtered to measure the absolute abundance of every unique TCRbeta CDR3 rearrangement. For each sample, productive Simpson clonality was calculated as the square root of Simpson's diversity index across productive rearrangements. The table was pulled from immuneACCESS by TCRdb, which kept in-frame rearrangements only. Such tables lose some clones; where checked, under half of the loss comes from unresolved V genes, and the rest has no known cause. The DNA gave D and trimming, while V, J and clone size come from that table. This sample comprises fewer than 110,000 clones, approximately 90% of them detected only once. 6.5% to 7% of the sample rests with the top ten.

Collaborating institutions collected whole blood in K2EDTA tubes following their own protocols. Collaborator samples were shipped for TCRbeta analysis as frozen whole blood, isolated PBMCs, or DNA extracted from either sample type. This sequence uses TRBV18 and TRBJ2-5, and TRBD2 matches 7 of the central bases. Sequencing was done on a sample of peripheral blood. The TCR was taken from a man aged 45 to 65 with active or convalescent COVID-19. The CDR3 reads CASSHGHFSGVETQYF. Read as DNA, the sequence is TGTGCCAGCTCACACGGCCACTTCAGCGGGGTGGAGACCCAGTACTTC.